This is a list of T cell receptor beta chains from one sample in a study of identical twins. TCRdb re-called the 5' RACE reads through MiXCR, storing one row per CDR3 protein. The sample has about 520,000 distinct CDR3 sequences; 22% are singletons. These same records also appear under a second study, on T cells expressing NK-cell markers.

Sequencing used CD4+ T cells sorted from blood. Receptors originate from a woman younger than 30 in good health. The conserved cysteine and the conserved F or W are not part of the CDR3 here. Fields, in order: CDR3 protein, V gene, D gene, J gene. The D gene is left open where the match is weak.

CDR3 protein: ASSLEGVNALH
V gene: TRBV5-1
D gene: -
J gene: TRBJ1-6

CDR3 protein: ASRIPKDEQF
V gene: TRBV5-1
D gene: -
J gene: TRBJ2-1

CDR3 protein: ASSPTGGYWETQY
V gene: TRBV7-9
D gene: TRBD2
J gene: TRBJ2-5

CDR3 protein: ASSYVANQPQH
V gene: TRBV6-5
D gene: -
J gene: TRBJ1-5

CDR3 protein: SAGFGTSLANEQF
V gene: TRBV20-1
D gene: TRBD2
J gene: TRBJ2-1

CDR3 protein: AISDSSSYEQY
V gene: TRBV10-3
D gene: -
J gene: TRBJ2-7

CDR3 protein: ATGTSGGAANEQF
V gene: TRBV5-1
D gene: TRBD2
J gene: TRBJ2-1

CDR3 protein: SALPGQGSWSNQPQH
V gene: TRBV20-1
D gene: TRBD1
J gene: TRBJ1-5

CDR3 protein: ASSLELWGRAF
V gene: TRBV7-8
D gene: -
J gene: TRBJ1-1

CDR3 protein: ASSAPGQGGEKLF
V gene: TRBV5-6
D gene: TRBD1
J gene: TRBJ1-4

CDR3 protein: ASSTTGGNQPQH
V gene: TRBV5-1
D gene: -
J gene: TRBJ1-5

CDR3 protein: ASSEFGVKGEQF
V gene: TRBV25-1
D gene: -
J gene: TRBJ2-1

CDR3 protein: ASATGTGGPETQY
V gene: TRBV12-5
D gene: TRBD2
J gene: TRBJ2-5

CDR3 protein: ASSLGILREENIQY
V gene: TRBV5-5
D gene: TRBD2
J gene: TRBJ2-4

CDR3 protein: ASSGSGGSTDTQY
V gene: TRBV9
D gene: TRBD2
J gene: TRBJ2-3

CDR3 protein: ASSLTRNNEQF
V gene: TRBV3-1
D gene: -
J gene: TRBJ2-1

CDR3 protein: SVLGGTLETQY
V gene: TRBV29-1
D gene: -
J gene: TRBJ2-5

CDR3 protein: ASSQHGGTETQY
V gene: TRBV12-3/TRBV12-4
D gene: TRBD2
J gene: TRBJ2-5

CDR3 protein: ASSQERRAEAF
V gene: TRBV3-1
D gene: -
J gene: TRBJ1-1

CDR3 protein: ASSFSEDRPTGNRYGEQF
V gene: TRBV11-2
D gene: -
J gene: TRBJ2-1

CDR3 protein: ASSQDGSGVKQY
V gene: TRBV3-1
D gene: -
J gene: TRBJ2-7

CDR3 protein: ASSLGGTNYEQY
V gene: TRBV7-2
D gene: -
J gene: TRBJ2-7

CDR3 protein: SVKIRAGPHRRLEGYT
V gene: TRBV29-1
D gene: -
J gene: TRBJ1-2

CDR3 protein: ASSRSSDYTDTQY
V gene: TRBV25-1
D gene: -
J gene: TRBJ2-3

CDR3 protein: ASSTTEGYT
V gene: TRBV7-9
D gene: -
J gene: TRBJ1-2

CDR3 protein: ASSSTGPGEQF
V gene: TRBV11-3
D gene: -
J gene: TRBJ2-1

CDR3 protein: SASRAGLGADTQY
V gene: TRBV20-1
D gene: -
J gene: TRBJ2-3

CDR3 protein: SARLIADTQY
V gene: TRBV20-1
D gene: -
J gene: TRBJ2-3

CDR3 protein: SAGRAGDFYNEQF
V gene: TRBV20-1
D gene: -
J gene: TRBJ2-1

CDR3 protein: SASHQGGETQY
V gene: TRBV20-1
D gene: -
J gene: TRBJ2-5

CDR3 protein: SVGFRGVGGYT
V gene: TRBV29-1
D gene: -
J gene: TRBJ1-2

CDR3 protein: ASSLVAIQETQY
V gene: TRBV5-1
D gene: -
J gene: TRBJ2-5

CDR3 protein: ASSIGLAYNEQF
V gene: TRBV19
D gene: -
J gene: TRBJ2-1

CDR3 protein: SARGGRALNEQF
V gene: TRBV20-1
D gene: TRBD2
J gene: TRBJ2-1

CDR3 protein: ASSPRTSGGLTDTQY
V gene: TRBV12-3/TRBV12-4
D gene: TRBD2
J gene: TRBJ2-3

CDR3 protein: ASTITSGWGLAKNIQY
V gene: TRBV11-2
D gene: TRBD2
J gene: TRBJ2-4

CDR3 protein: ASSLIGRLNTEAF
V gene: TRBV5-1
D gene: -
J gene: TRBJ1-1

CDR3 protein: ATSGSENEQF
V gene: TRBV24-1
D gene: -
J gene: TRBJ2-1

CDR3 protein: SAKTGDQPQH
V gene: TRBV20-1
D gene: TRBD1
J gene: TRBJ1-5

CDR3 protein: ASAERRGNYGYT
V gene: TRBV12-3/TRBV12-4
D gene: -
J gene: TRBJ1-2

CDR3 protein: SANTAQMGKNIQY
V gene: TRBV20-1
D gene: -
J gene: TRBJ2-4

CDR3 protein: ASTRGPRYEQY
V gene: TRBV28
D gene: -
J gene: TRBJ2-7

CDR3 protein: ASSWGGGSGDTQY
V gene: TRBV12-3/TRBV12-4
D gene: TRBD2
J gene: TRBJ2-3

CDR3 protein: SVGHGTGTTGELF
V gene: TRBV29-1
D gene: TRBD1
J gene: TRBJ2-2

CDR3 protein: SAGLAGGPDEQY
V gene: TRBV20-1
D gene: TRBD2
J gene: TRBJ2-7

CDR3 protein: SARETRTGVGQETQY
V gene: TRBV20-1
D gene: TRBD1
J gene: TRBJ2-5

CDR3 protein: ASSPPLAGVLPTQY
V gene: TRBV3-1
D gene: TRBD2
J gene: TRBJ2-3

CDR3 protein: ASSSRTETGELF
V gene: TRBV6-2/TRBV6-3
D gene: -
J gene: TRBJ2-2

CDR3 protein: ASSLGHRFNSGNTIY
V gene: TRBV7-9
D gene: -
J gene: TRBJ1-3

CDR3 protein: ASSLPRQGGHTQY
V gene: TRBV27
D gene: TRBD1
J gene: TRBJ2-3

CDR3 protein: ASSSTSTGELF
V gene: TRBV6-2/TRBV6-3
D gene: -
J gene: TRBJ2-2

CDR3 protein: SVEAGGIVTEAF
V gene: TRBV29-1
D gene: TRBD1
J gene: TRBJ1-1

CDR3 protein: ASSVYSKPAYEQY
V gene: TRBV2
D gene: -
J gene: TRBJ2-7

CDR3 protein: ASSRLAGTQNIQY
V gene: TRBV6-1
D gene: TRBD2
J gene: TRBJ2-4